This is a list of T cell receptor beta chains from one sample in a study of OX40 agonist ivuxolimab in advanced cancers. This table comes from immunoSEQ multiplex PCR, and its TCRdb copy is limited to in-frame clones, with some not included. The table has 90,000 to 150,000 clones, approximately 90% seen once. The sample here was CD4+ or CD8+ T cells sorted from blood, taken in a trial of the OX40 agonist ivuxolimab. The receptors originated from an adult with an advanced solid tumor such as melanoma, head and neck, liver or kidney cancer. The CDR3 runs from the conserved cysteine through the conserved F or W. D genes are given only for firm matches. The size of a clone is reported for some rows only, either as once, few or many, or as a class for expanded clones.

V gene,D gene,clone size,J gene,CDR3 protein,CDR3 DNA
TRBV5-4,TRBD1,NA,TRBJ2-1,CASSLDRGPYNEQFF,TGTGCCAGCAGCTTGGACAGGGGACCCTACAATGAGCAGTTCTTC
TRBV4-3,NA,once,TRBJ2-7,CASSQDTGSSYEQYF,TGCGCCAGCAGCCAAGACACAGGGTCGTCCTACGAGCAGTACTTC
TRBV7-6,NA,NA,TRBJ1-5,CASSLEGTGQPQHF,TGTGCCAGCAGCTTAGAGGGGACCGGGCAGCCCCAGCATTTT
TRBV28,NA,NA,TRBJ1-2,CASSSAGWGFDYGYTF,TGTGCCAGCAGCTCCGCAGGGTGGGGATTTGACTATGGCTACACCTTC
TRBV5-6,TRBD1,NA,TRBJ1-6,CASSLTGGTPLHF,TGTGCCAGCAGCTTGACAGGGGGGACACCCCTCCACTTT
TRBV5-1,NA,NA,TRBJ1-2,CASSLVPGLNYGYTF,TGCGCCAGCAGCTTGGTTCCAGGCCTTAACTATGGCTACACCTTC
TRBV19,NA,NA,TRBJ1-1,CASALQGLTEAFF,TGTGCCAGTGCACTACAGGGATTGACTGAAGCTTTCTTT
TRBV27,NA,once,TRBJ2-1,CASSLHLRQDGGSEQFF,TGTGCCAGCAGTTTACACCTTAGACAGGACGGCGGGAGTGAGCAGTTCTTC
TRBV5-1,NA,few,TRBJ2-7,CASSLGGVSLQYF,TGCGCCAGCAGCTTGGGTGGCGTCAGTCTGCAGTACTTC
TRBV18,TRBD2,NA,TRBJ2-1,CASSPGGFSYNEQFF,TGTGCCAGCTCACCCGGGGGGTTTTCCTACAATGAGCAGTTCTTC
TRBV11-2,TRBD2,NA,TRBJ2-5,CASSFSSSGLGTKTETQYF,TGTGCCAGCAGCTTTTCTTCCTCCGGCTTGGGGACTAAAACCGAGACCCAGTACTTC
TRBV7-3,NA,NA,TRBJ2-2,CASSSPTGELFF,TGTGCCAGCAGCTCCCCCACCGGGGAGCTGTTTTTT
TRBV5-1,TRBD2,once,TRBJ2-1,CASSPLAGGLNEQFF,TGCGCCAGCAGCCCTCTAGCGGGGGGGCTTAATGAGCAGTTCTTC
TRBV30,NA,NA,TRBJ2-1,CAWSVTGGPRNEQFF,TGTGCCTGGAGTGTAACGGGGGGCCCCCGAAATGAGCAGTTCTTC
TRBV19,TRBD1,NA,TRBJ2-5,CASTRQGAGETQYF,TGTGCCAGCACTAGACAGGGGGCGGGTGAGACCCAGTACTTC
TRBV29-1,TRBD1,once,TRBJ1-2,CSVEARNAQGQGAYGYTF,TGCAGCGTTGAAGCTAGAAATGCCCAGGGACAGGGGGCATATGGCTACACCTTC
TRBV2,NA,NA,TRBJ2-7,CASSDRDGNEQYF,TGTGCCAGCAGTGACAGGGACGGGAACGAGCAGTACTTC
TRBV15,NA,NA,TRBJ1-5,CATSRDIGAANQPQHF,TGTGCCACCAGCAGAGATATTGGAGCGGCCAATCAGCCCCAGCATTTT
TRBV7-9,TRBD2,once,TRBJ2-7,CASSLVSSGVYEQYF,TGTGCCAGCAGCTTAGTATCTAGCGGGGTATACGAGCAGTACTTC
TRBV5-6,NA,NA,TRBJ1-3,CASSSQQVTAGNTIYF,TGTGCCAGCAGCTCTCAACAGGTGACCGCTGGAAACACCATATATTTT
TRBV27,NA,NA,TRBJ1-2,CASSSGMTYGYTF,TGTGCCAGCAGCTCCGGGATGACCTATGGCTACACCTTC
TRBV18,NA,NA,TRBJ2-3,CASSPIALSISTDTQYF,TGTGCCAGCTCACCTATTGCCCTCTCGATTAGCACAGATACGCAGTATTTT
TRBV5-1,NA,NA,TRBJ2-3,CASSGYGGPTDTQYF,TGCGCCAGCAGCGGCTACGGGGGGCCCACAGATACGCAGTATTTT
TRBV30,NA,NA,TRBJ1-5,CAWSVHRNQPQHF,TGTGCCTGGAGTGTACATCGGAATCAGCCCCAGCATTTT
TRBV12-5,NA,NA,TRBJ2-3,CASGPTRADTQYF,TGTGCTAGTGGTCCCACCCGGGCCGATACGCAGTATTTT
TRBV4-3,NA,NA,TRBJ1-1,CASSQGTGTPNTEAFF,TGCGCCAGCAGCCAAGGTACCGGGACGCCGAACACTGAAGCTTTCTTT
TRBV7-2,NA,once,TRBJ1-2,CASSFPGAYGYTF,TGTGCCAGCAGCTTCCCCGGAGCCTATGGCTACACCTTC
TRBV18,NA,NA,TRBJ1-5,CASSPDGANQPQHF,TGTGCCAGCTCACCGGACGGAGCCAATCAGCCCCAGCATTTT
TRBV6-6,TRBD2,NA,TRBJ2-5,CASSYQRGETQYF,TGTGCCAGCAGTTACCAGCGGGGAGAGACCCAGTACTTC
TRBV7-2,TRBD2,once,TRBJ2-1,CASSSRTSGGAVYEQFF,TGTGCCAGCAGCTCACGGACTAGCGGGGGGGCCGTCTATGAGCAGTTCTTC
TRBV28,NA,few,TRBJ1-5,CASRAGSNQPQHF,TGTGCCAGCAGGGCCGGGAGCAATCAGCCCCAGCATTTT
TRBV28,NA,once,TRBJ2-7,CASSPPQEAYEQYF,TGTGCCAGCAGTCCTCCCCAGGAGGCCTACGAGCAGTACTTC
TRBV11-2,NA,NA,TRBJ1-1,CASSSSGNRDTEAFF,TGTGCCAGCAGCTCGAGTGGCAATAGGGACACTGAAGCTTTCTTT
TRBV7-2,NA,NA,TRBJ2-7,CASIRSQGISYEQYF,TGTGCCAGCATACGTAGCCAGGGGATCTCCTACGAGCAGTACTTC
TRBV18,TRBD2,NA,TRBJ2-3,CASSLGTSGALDTQYF,TGTGCCAGCTCACTGGGGACTAGCGGGGCGCTAGATACGCAGTATTTT
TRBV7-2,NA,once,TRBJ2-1,CASSTYSRREQFF,TGTGCCAGCAGCACTTATAGCCGGCGGGAGCAGTTCTTC
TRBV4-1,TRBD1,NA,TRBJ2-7,CASSRRGQELTYEQYF,TGCGCCAGCAGCCGGCGCGGACAGGAATTAACCTACGAGCAGTACTTC
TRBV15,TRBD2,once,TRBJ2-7,CATSRGGSGGASEQYF,TGTGCCACCAGCAGAGGGGGGAGCGGGGGGGCCTCCGAGCAGTACTTC
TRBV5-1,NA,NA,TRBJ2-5,CASTGFQETQYF,TGCGCCAGCACCGGGTTCCAAGAGACCCAGTACTTC
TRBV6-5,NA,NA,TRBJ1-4,CASRRGYEKLFF,TGTGCCAGCAGGAGGGGGTATGAAAAACTGTTTTTT
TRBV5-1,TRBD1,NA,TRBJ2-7,CASSSMGQGGEQYF,TGCGCCAGCAGCTCAATGGGACAGGGCGGGGAGCAGTACTTC
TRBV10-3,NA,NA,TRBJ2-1,CAISPPLGQGDEQFF,TGTGCCATCAGTCCCCCCCTGGGGCAAGGGGATGAGCAGTTCTTC
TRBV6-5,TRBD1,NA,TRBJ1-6,CASSYLGQGADLVHF,TGTGCCAGCAGTTACCTCGGGCAGGGGGCGGACCTAGTCCACTTT
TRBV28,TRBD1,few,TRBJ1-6,CASTYSTGVGSPLHF,TGTGCCAGCACCTACTCGACAGGGGTTGGGTCACCCCTCCACTTT
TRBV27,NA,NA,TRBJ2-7,CASSLPLRTGRGSLAGPGTYEQYF,TGTGCCAGCAGTTTGCCCCTAAGGACAGGGAGGGGTTCGCTAGCGGGTCCAGGTACCTACGAGCAGTACTTC
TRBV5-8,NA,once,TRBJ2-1,CASSGDPSSYNEQFF,TGTGCCAGCAGCGGGGACCCGAGCTCCTACAATGAGCAGTTCTTC
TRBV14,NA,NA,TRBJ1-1,CASSLSMNTEAFF,TGTGCCAGCAGCTTATCAATGAACACTGAAGCTTTCTTT
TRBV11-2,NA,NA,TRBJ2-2,CASSFRGAGELFF,TGTGCCAGCAGCTTTAGAGGGGCCGGGGAGCTGTTTTTT